The present T cell receptor beta chain was sequenced within a study of blood T cell repertoires in COVID-19. Study summary: Sites in the United States, Italy and Spain provided acute and convalescent COVID-19 samples. The analysed material was cDNA or gDNA that came from T cells, B-cell-depleted T cells, or PBMCs.

CDR1 and CDR2 (germline): SGHAT, FQNNGV. This CDR3 comprises 15 residues. Trimming shortened V by 5 bases and J by 0 bases, and 13 bases separated the two germline ends. In Seattle, patients joined the study during active infection and were tracked longitudinally. In this sample, this clone turned up once. Authors' analysis steps: Reference gene primer amplification yielded estimated nucleated cell counts. Data came from immunoSEQ multiplex PCR; TCRdb stores just in-frame clones and leaves some out. That table is the source of V, J and clone size, and D and trimming were worked out from the DNA. The table shows around 160,000 clones, with roughly nine tenths occurring only once.

The sequenced sample was peripheral blood. The V call is TRBV11-2, the J call TRBJ2-5; D may be TRBD2 (5 bases). This clonotype originated in a man aged 18-30 years with COVID-19, enrolled during active disease. The CDR3 here is CASSLQTGNQETQYF. The CDR3 DNA reads as TGTGCCAGCAGCCTTCAAACGGGGAACCAAGAGACCCAGTACTTC.